The source of this T cell receptor beta chain is a study of shared clonotypes between healthy human individuals. Study as a whole: Three plates each covered CD4 naive and memory; CD8 naive two, CD8 memory one.

Notes on the study in general: Donor clonotype sharing was expected to depend on sequencing depth. The naive CD4 repertoires of a few donors were compared, and roughly 5.1% of clonotypes were shared.

There are 15 residues in the CDR3. V lost 3 bases and J lost 6, with 15 bases in between. CDR1 and CDR2 from the germline V gene are MDHEN and SYDVKM. To note about this clone: Its antigen remains unknown.

Genomic DNA of each subset was evenly split across several immunoSEQ plates. Clones were read by immunoSEQ multiplex PCR, and TCRdb kept only the in-frame ones, dropping some. The table lists hundreds of thousands of clones, around 78% of them singletons. Sequences were obtained from memory CD4+ T cells sorted from blood. Subset noted: CD45RA-negative fraction. This chain joins TRBV28 and TRBJ2-1; no reliable D call. The receptor's source is a woman aged 25 to 45 in good health. The CDR3 DNA follows: TGTGCCAGCAGTTTCCCAACGGACCTCCCCAATGAGCAGTTCTTC. Translation: CASSFPTDLPNEQFF.